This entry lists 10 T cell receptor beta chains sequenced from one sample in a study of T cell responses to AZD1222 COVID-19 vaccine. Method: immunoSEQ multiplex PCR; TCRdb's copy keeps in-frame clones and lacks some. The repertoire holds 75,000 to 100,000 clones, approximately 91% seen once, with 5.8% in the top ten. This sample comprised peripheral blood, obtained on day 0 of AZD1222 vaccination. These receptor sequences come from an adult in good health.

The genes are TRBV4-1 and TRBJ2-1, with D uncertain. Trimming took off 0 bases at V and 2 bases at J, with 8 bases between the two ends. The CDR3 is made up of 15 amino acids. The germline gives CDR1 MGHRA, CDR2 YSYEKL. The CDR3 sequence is CASSQEGVTYNEQFF. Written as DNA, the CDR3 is TGCGCCAGCAGCCAAGAAGGCGTAACCTACAATGAGCAGTTCTTC.

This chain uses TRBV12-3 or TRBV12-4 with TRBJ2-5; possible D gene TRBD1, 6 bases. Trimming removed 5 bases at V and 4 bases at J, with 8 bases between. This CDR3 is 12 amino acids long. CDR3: CASSPRGETQYF. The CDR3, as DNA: TGTGCCAGCAGTCCCAGGGGAGAGACCCAGTACTTC.

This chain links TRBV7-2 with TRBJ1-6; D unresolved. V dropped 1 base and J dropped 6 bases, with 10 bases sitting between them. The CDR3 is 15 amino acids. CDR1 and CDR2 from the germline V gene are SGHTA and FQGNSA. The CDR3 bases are TGTGCCAGCAGCTTAGGGGGTTCCGGTAATTCACCCCTCCACTTT. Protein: CASSLGGSGNSPLHF.

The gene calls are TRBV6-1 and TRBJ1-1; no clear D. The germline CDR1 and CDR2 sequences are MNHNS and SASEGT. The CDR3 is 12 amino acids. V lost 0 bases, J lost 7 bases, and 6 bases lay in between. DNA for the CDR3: TGTGCCAGCAGTGAAGCCGGCGGTGAAGCTTTCTTT. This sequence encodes CASSEAGGEAFF.

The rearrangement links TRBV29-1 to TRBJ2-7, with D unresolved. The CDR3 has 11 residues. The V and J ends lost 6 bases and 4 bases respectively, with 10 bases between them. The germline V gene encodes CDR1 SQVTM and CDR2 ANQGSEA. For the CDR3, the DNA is TGCAGCGTGGAAAGGGCGTACGAGCAGTACTTC. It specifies CSVERAYEQYF.

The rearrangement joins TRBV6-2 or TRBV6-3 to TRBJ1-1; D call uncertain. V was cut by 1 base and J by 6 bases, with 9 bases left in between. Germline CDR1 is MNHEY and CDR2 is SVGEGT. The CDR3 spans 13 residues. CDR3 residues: CASSYFAGSEAFF. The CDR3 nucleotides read TGTGCCAGCAGTTACTTCGCAGGCTCTGAAGCTTTCTTT.

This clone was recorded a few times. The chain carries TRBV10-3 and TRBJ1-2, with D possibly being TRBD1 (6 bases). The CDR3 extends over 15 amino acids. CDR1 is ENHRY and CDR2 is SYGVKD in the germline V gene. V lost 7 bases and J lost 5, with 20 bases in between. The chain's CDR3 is CAINLAGDSPYGYTF. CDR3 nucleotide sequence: TGTGCCATCAATTTGGCAGGGGATAGCCCATATGGCTACACCTTC.

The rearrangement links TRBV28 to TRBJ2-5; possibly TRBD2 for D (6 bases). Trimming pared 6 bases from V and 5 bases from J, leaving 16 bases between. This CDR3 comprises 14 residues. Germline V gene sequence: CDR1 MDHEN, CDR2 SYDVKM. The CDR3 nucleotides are TGTGCCAGCAGCTCCGGGACTTCCCATGAGACCCAGTACTTC. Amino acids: CASSSGTSHETQYF.

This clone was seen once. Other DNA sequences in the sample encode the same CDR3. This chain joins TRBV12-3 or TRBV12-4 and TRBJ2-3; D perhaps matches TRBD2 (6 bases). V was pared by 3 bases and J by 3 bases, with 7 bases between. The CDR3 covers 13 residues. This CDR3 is CASSFGGTDTQYF. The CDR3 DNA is TGTGCCAGCAGTTTTGGAGGGACAGATACGCAGTATTTT.

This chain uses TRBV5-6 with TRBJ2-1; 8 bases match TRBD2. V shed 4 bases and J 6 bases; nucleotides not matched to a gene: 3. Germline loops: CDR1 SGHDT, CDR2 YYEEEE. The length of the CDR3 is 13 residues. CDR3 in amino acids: CASSLGTSNEQFF. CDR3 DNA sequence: TGTGCCAGCAGCCTAGGGACTAGCAATGAGCAGTTCTTC.